These 17 T cell receptor beta chains were sequenced from one sample in a study of shared T cell receptors in the human thymus. This table comes from immunoSEQ multiplex PCR, and its TCRdb copy is limited to in-frame clones, with some not included. The sample holds just under 550,000 clones, more than 75% seen once. The sample was also linked to a second study, of human thymus T cells.

Material for sequencing was thymocytes. The receptors here all came from a boy under two years old with a congenital heart defect.

This chain uses TRBV27 with TRBJ2-3, with 11 bases identical to TRBD2. Trimming took 6 bases from V and 0 from J; bases not matched to a gene: 17. This CDR3 region has 20 residues. From germline, CDR1 is MNHEY and CDR2 SMNVEV (reference sequence). The CDR3 DNA reads TGTGCCAGCAGCTCCGAACGGGGCCCGGGACTAGCGGCTAGCACAGATACGCAGTATTTT. Its translation: CASSSERGPGLAASTDTQYF.

V is TRBV9 and J is TRBJ2-7; 10 bases align to TRBD2. There are 16 residues in the CDR3. Per the germline V gene, CDR1 is SGDLS and CDR2 is YYNGEE. V was clipped by 0 bases and J by 3 bases; unmatched bases: 6. CDR3 sequence: CASSVGLAGDHYEQYF. The CDR3 DNA sequence: TGTGCCAGCAGCGTAGGGCTAGCGGGAGACCACTACGAGCAGTACTTC. Using reference TRBV9 and TRBJ2-7 for the parts outside the CDR3, the full variable domain is DSGVTQTPKHLITATGQRVTLRCSPRSGDLSVYWYQQSLDQGLQFLIQYYNGEERAKGNILERFSAQQFPDLHSELNLSSLELGDSALYFCASSVGLAGDHYEQYFGPGTRLTVT.

V is TRBV7-2 and J is TRBJ1-5; a weak D match, TRBD1 (5 bases). CDR3 length: 14 amino acids. Per the germline V gene, CDR1 is SGHTA and CDR2 is FQGNSA. V was clipped by 4 bases and J by 5 bases, with 12 bases between them. CDR3 sequence reads: CASSSQGLDQPQHF. The CDR3 coding sequence is TGTGCCAGCAGCTCCCAGGGATTGGATCAGCCCCAGCATTTT.

The chain uses TRBV6-4 and TRBJ2-7, with 9 bases identical to TRBD2. The CDR3 has 15 residues. CDR1 is MRHNA and CDR2 is SNTAGT in the germline V gene. Trimming took 6 bases from V and 3 from J; bases not matched to a gene: 9. The CDR3 DNA is TGTGCCAGCAGCCGATGGCGGGAGGGCTACTACGAGCAGTACTTC. Translating gives CASSRWREGYYEQYF.

V is TRBV28 and J is TRBJ2-7, with D possibly TRBD2 on 5 matching bases. V gave up 3 bases and J gave up 6 bases, with 15 bases separating them. The CDR3 totals 14 residues. Germline CDR1 MDHEN, CDR2 SYDVKM. DNA of the CDR3: TGTGCCAGCAGTTTGGTCCCCTCTACTAGCGAGCAGTACTTC. The encoded protein is CASSLVPSTSEQYF.

The CDR3 is CASTRGELGETQYF. The CDR3 region has the DNA TGTGCCAGCACCCGGGGGGAGTTAGGGGAGACCCAGTACTTC. J is TRBJ2-5 and V is TRBV28; 7 positions agree with TRBD2. V lost 7 bases to trimming and J lost 5 bases; unmatched junction nucleotides: 10. Germline V lookup: CDR1 MDHEN, CDR2 SYDVKM. The length of the CDR3 is 14 residues.

The V call is TRBV15, the J call TRBJ1-5; D remains unclear. CDR3 length: 15 residues. Germline assignment: CDR1 LNHNV and CDR2 YYDKDF (reference sequence). Trimming took off 5 bases at V and 0 bases at J, with 11 bases between the two ends. This CDR3 reads CATSRRLHSNQPQHF. The CDR3 DNA follows: TGTGCCACCAGCCGCAGACTCCATAGCAATCAGCCCCAGCATTTT.

This clone was recorded a few times. The chain recombines TRBV19 with TRBJ2-7; 7 positions match TRBD1. The CDR3 loop spans 18 amino acids. Unmatched junction bases numbered 17, after V lost 5 bases and J lost 1 base. The V gene's germline CDR1 is LNHDA and CDR2 SQIVND (reference sequence). CDR3 residues: CASSLNPPGQITSYEQYF. In nucleotides, the CDR3 is TGTGCCAGTAGTCTCAACCCACCGGGACAGATTACGTCCTACGAGCAGTACTTC.

The chain uses TRBV28 and TRBJ2-7, with 9 bases lining up with TRBD2. Germline lookup yields CDR1 MDHEN and CDR2 SYDVKM. The ends lost 6 bases at V and 0 bases at J; junction bases unmatched: 18. The CDR3 contains 19 residues. CDR3 nucleotide sequence: TGTGCCAGCAGCACGCAACCGTCTAGCGGGAACCTCCCCTCCTACGAGCAGTACTTC. Translation: CASSTQPSSGNLPSYEQYF.

V gene TRBV10-2 combines with J gene TRBJ2-5; the D gene is possibly TRBD2 (6 bases). TRBJ2-7 matches the DNA end more closely, so the J call is doubtful. The CDR3 length is 15 residues. Germline CDR1 WSHSY, CDR2 SAAADI. The CDR3, as DNA: TGCGCCAGCGAGTACCTGGAAGGAGGGTTTGGCGAGCAGTACTTC. Translating gives CASEYLEGGFGEQYF.

The CDR3 region has the DNA TGTGCCAGCAGCTTAGATTTCTTTGGCGGGGACTCCTACGAGCAGTACTTC. It encodes CASSLDFFGGDSYEQYF. J is TRBJ2-7 and V is TRBV7-9; D might be TRBD2 (6 bases). Per germline, CDR1 SEHNR and CDR2 FQNEAQ (reference sequence). This CDR3 has 17 residues. V lost 1 base, J lost 0 bases, and 16 bases lay in between.

This clone has only a few counts. This rearrangement joins TRBV5-4 to TRBJ2-1, with 8 positions matching TRBD2. This CDR3 comprises 16 residues. The V gene's germline CDR1 is SGHNT and CDR2 YYREEE (reference sequence). With 3 bases clipped from V and 7 bases from J, the junction kept 12 bases outside the gene matches. The CDR3 bases are TGTGCCAGCAGCTCAGGACTAGCCCGGGCCGGGAATGAGCAGTTCTTC. Its translation: CASSSGLARAGNEQFF.

The chain combines TRBV5-1 with TRBJ2-6; D perhaps matches TRBD2 (5 bases). CDR1 is SGHRS, CDR2 YFSETQ, per germline. The CDR3 contains 20 residues. Trimming took off 0 bases at V and 0 bases at J, with 19 bases between the two ends. CDR3 in amino acids: CASSLGEYADPLSGANVLTF. The CDR3 DNA follows: TGCGCCAGCAGCTTGGGGGAGTACGCCGACCCCCTCTCTGGGGCCAACGTCCTGACTTTC.

The V and J genes are TRBV7-9 and TRBJ1-2; D unresolved. Deletions cut 2 bases from V and 7 bases from J, with 5 bases between. In germline, CDR1 is SEHNR, CDR2 FQNEAQ (reference sequence). The CDR3 is 11 residues long. CDR3 in amino acids: CASSLTSGYTF. The CDR3 DNA is TGTGCCAGCAGCTTAACTTCTGGCTACACCTTC.

The rearrangement joins TRBV11-1 to TRBJ2-5, with 13 nucleotides matching TRBD2. The length of the CDR3 is 18 residues. Germline V gives CDR1 SGHAT, CDR2 FQDESV (reference sequence). J gave up 7 bases and V 5 bases, and 16 bases lay outside the gene matches. The CDR3 protein is CASSLLPLGLAGAGTQYF. The CDR3 bases are TGTGCCAGCAGCCTGCTCCCTTTAGGACTAGCGGGAGCGGGGACCCAGTACTTC.

The rearrangement links TRBV27 to TRBJ2-1, with a tentative D call TRBD1 (6 bases). V gave up 2 bases and J gave up 0 bases, with 23 bases separating them. Looked up from germline, CDR1 is MNHEY and CDR2 is SMNVEV (reference sequence). The CDR3 is 20 residues long. CDR3: CASSLVYRVFRGGSYNEQFF. The CDR3 DNA is TGTGCCAGCAGTTTAGTCTACAGGGTATTCCGCGGTGGCTCCTACAATGAGCAGTTCTTC.

This clone turned up a few times. The rearrangement links TRBV5-1 to TRBJ2-1; 14 nucleotides align to TRBD2. The V and J ends lost 3 bases and 9 bases, in that order; junction bases with no gene match: 5. Per germline, CDR1 SGHRS and CDR2 YFSETQ. The CDR3 has 15 amino acids. CDR3 in amino acids: CASSWGTSGRSEQFF. DNA for the CDR3: TGCGCCAGCAGCTGGGGGACTAGCGGGAGATCTGAGCAGTTCTTC.